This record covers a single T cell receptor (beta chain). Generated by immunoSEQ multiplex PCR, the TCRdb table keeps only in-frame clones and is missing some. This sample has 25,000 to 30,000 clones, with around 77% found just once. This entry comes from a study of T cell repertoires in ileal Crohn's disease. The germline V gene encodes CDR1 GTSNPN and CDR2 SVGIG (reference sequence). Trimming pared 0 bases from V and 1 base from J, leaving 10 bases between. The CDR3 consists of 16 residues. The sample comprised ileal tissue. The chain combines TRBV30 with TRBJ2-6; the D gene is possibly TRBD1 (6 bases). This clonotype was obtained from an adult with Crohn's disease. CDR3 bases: TGTGCCTGGAGTGTAAGAGGGGGTTCTGGGGCCAACGTCCTGACTTTC. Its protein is CAWSVRGGSGANVLTF.